The 20 T cell receptor beta chains below all came from one sample that was sequenced in a study of blood T cell repertoires in COVID-19. The assay was immunoSEQ multiplex PCR, and TCRdb's table has in-frame clones only and misses some. This sample carries 200,000 to 250,000 clones, 86% of them seen once, and the ten largest clones take approximately 4.2%. Source material: PBMCs or T cells enriched from blood (not recorded which). Receptors originate from a woman between 40 and 50 years old with acute COVID-19.

The rearrangement links TRBV11-2 to TRBJ2-6, with 11 bases identical to TRBD2. CDR3 length: 19 residues. Germline trimming cut 5 bases from V and 0 bases from J; bases unmatched to any gene: 9. CDR1 and CDR2 from the germline V gene are SGHAT and FQNNGV. The CDR3 reads CASSVSGRAKSSGANVLTF. CDR3 DNA: TGTGCCAGCAGCGTTAGCGGGAGGGCCAAGAGCTCTGGGGCCAACGTCCTGACTTTC.

The V gene is TRBV5-1, the J gene TRBJ2-6, with 7 bases that match TRBD1. Per the germline V gene, CDR1 is SGHRS and CDR2 is YFSETQ. The CDR3 is 19 amino acids. V lost 3 bases, J lost 0 bases, and 12 bases stayed unmatched. CDR3 in DNA: TGCGCCAGCAGCTCAGCCGGGACAGTGGGAAACTCTGGGGCCAACGTCCTGACTTTC. Translating gives CASSSAGTVGNSGANVLTF.

This clone occurred once. At the DNA level, this CDR3 is encoded by other sequences in the same sample as well. The gene calls are TRBV5-5 and TRBJ1-2, with unresolved D. V lost 0 bases and J lost 6, with 6 bases in between. The CDR3 totals 12 residues. From germline, CDR1 is SGHKS and CDR2 YYEKEE (reference sequence). CDR3 protein: CASSLDRDGYTF. In DNA, the CDR3 is TGTGCCAGCAGCTTGGATCGGGATGGCTACACCTTC.

This clone showed up just a few times. The chain combines TRBV28 with TRBJ2-2; 12 bases line up with TRBD1. Germline CDR1 MDHEN, CDR2 SYDVKM. The junction had 5 bases not matched to a gene; V was cut back by 3 bases and J by 0 bases. The CDR3 covers 18 residues. The CDR3 coding sequence is TGTGCCAGCAGTTTTGGGACAGGGGGCGCCGCGAACACCGGGGAGCTGTTTTTT. Amino acids: CASSFGTGGAANTGELFF.

The CDR3 reads CASSLRLVPSVYEQYF. Written as DNA, the CDR3 is TGTGCCAGCAGCTTACGACTAGTCCCCTCGGTCTACGAGCAGTACTTC. This chain joins TRBV5-6 and TRBJ2-7; possibly TRBD2 for D (6 bases). Per germline, CDR1 SGHDT and CDR2 YYEEEE. The CDR3 extends over 16 amino acids. The V and J ends lost 2 bases and 3 bases respectively, with 18 bases between them.

Of note for this clone: Other DNA variants within this sample encode the same CDR3. This sequence joins TRBV28 and TRBJ1-2, with unresolved D. Germline CDR1 and CDR2: MDHEN and SYDVKM. V shed 2 bases and J shed 2 bases, with 3 bases lying between them. This CDR3 has 12 residues. CDR3 DNA: TGTGCCAGCAGTTTACAAAACTATGGCTACACCTTC. The encoded protein is CASSLQNYGYTF.

In this sample, this clone turned up a few times. The rearrangement links TRBV9 to TRBJ2-7; perhaps TRBD2 as D (6 bases). Looked up from germline, CDR1 is SGDLS and CDR2 is YYNGEE. Trimming shortened V by 0 bases and J by 0 bases, and 13 bases separated the two germline ends. The CDR3 totals 16 residues. CDR3 amino acids: CASSVGPGGISYEQYF. CDR3 coding DNA: TGTGCCAGCAGCGTAGGCCCAGGCGGGATCTCCTACGAGCAGTACTTC.

The chain uses TRBV12-3 or TRBV12-4 and TRBJ1-5, with a tentative D call TRBD1 (5 bases). V shed 1 base and J shed 6 bases, with 7 bases lying between them. The CDR3 spans 13 residues. The CDR3 nucleotides are TGTGCCAGCAGTTTAGGGACATTTCAGCCCCAGCATTTT. Encoded protein: CASSLGTFQPQHF.

The chain is built from TRBV28 and TRBJ1-1; 7 bases line up with TRBD1. CDR1 is MDHEN, CDR2 SYDVKM, per germline. There are 13 residues in the CDR3. V was pared by 8 bases and J by 10 bases, with 13 bases of the junction left unmatched. CDR3 sequence (DNA): TGTGCCAGCCAAGACAGGGTATTAATGGGAGCTTTCTTT. This codes for CASQDRVLMGAFF.

The chain combines TRBV5-1 with TRBJ1-1; 10 bases are shared with TRBD1. This CDR3 is 17 amino acids long. Losses at the gene ends were 4 bases for V and 4 bases for J; bases not matched to a gene: 13. The germline gives CDR1 SGHRS, CDR2 YFSETQ. The chain's CDR3 is CASSPRDRGFRGTEAFF. The CDR3 nucleotides read TGCGCCAGCAGCCCACGGGACAGGGGCTTCCGCGGCACTGAAGCTTTCTTT.

The gene calls are TRBV28 and TRBJ1-2; the D is unclear. V gave up 8 bases and J gave up 8 bases, with 12 bases separating them. Germline-derived CDR1 and CDR2 are MDHEN and SYDVKM. CDR3 length: 11 residues. The CDR3 region is CASRGVSGYTF. Written as DNA, the CDR3 is TGTGCCAGCCGGGGTGTCTCGGGCTACACCTTC.

The rearrangement uses TRBV15 and TRBJ2-7; 8 bases match TRBD1. The V gene end was trimmed by 0 bases and the J gene end by 2 bases; junction bases not matched to a gene: 6. The germline V gene has CDR1 LNHNV and CDR2 YYDKDF (reference sequence). The CDR3 has 16 amino acids. The CDR3 reads CATSRDPGQATYEQYF. The CDR3 coding sequence is TGTGCCACCAGCAGAGATCCGGGACAGGCAACCTACGAGCAGTACTTC.

This chain joins TRBV5-1 and TRBJ2-1, with TRBD2 identical over 8 bases. Per the germline V gene, CDR1 is SGHRS and CDR2 is YFSETQ. The junction had 6 bases not matched to a gene; V was cut back by 0 bases and J by 7 bases. This CDR3 is 15 amino acids long. Here the CDR3 reads CASSLEGTSGNEQFF. CDR3 nucleotide sequence: TGCGCCAGCAGCTTGGAGGGGACTAGTGGGAATGAGCAGTTCTTC.

The chain links TRBV4-3 to TRBJ2-1; possible D gene TRBD1, 6 bases. Germline-derived CDR1 and CDR2 are LGHNA and YSLEER. This CDR3 has 15 amino acids. Between the trimmed V and J ends, which lost 0 bases and 6 bases, there was a span of 12 bases. The CDR3 sequence: CASSQELVGGNEQFF. As DNA, the CDR3 is TGCGCCAGCAGCCAAGAGTTAGTAGGGGGCAATGAGCAGTTCTTC.

V is TRBV10-2 and J is TRBJ2-7; TRBD2 is a possible D gene (6 bases). Trimming removed 6 bases at V and 0 bases at J, with 18 bases between. CDR1 WSHSY and CDR2 SAAADI come from the germline V gene. The CDR3 has 16 amino acids. The CDR3 loop reads CASSLVLADYSYEQYF. CDR3 DNA sequence: TGCGCCAGCAGCTTAGTATTAGCGGATTACTCCTACGAGCAGTACTTC.

V gene TRBV3-1 (or the pseudogene TRBV3-2) combines with J gene TRBJ1-2; 7 bases are a match to TRBD1. Looked up from germline, CDR1 is LGHDT and CDR2 is YNNKEL (reference sequence). The CDR3 length is 13 residues. The ends lost 4 bases at V and 9 bases at J; junction bases unmatched: 8. The CDR3, as DNA: TGTGCCAGCAGCCCGATGGACAGGCTGAGCTACACCTTC. Translated: CASSPMDRLSYTF.

The rearrangement joins TRBV5-6 to TRBJ2-7; D ambiguous. The CDR3 contains 12 residues. The germline V and J ends were trimmed by 3 bases and 7 bases, with 11 bases remaining between them. Germline CDR1 reads SGHDT; CDR2 reads YYEEEE. The CDR3 loop is CASSSTPREQYF. The CDR3 coding sequence is TGTGCCAGCAGCTCTACCCCTAGGGAGCAGTACTTC.

This chain joins TRBV29-1 and TRBJ2-7, with TRBD1 matching 11 bases. Germline trimming cut 7 bases from V and 4 bases from J; bases unmatched to any gene: 6. The CDR3 length is 13 residues. CDR1 is SQVTM and CDR2 is ANQGSEA in the germline V gene. CDR3 DNA: TGCAGCGCCAACGGACAGGGGGCTTACGAGCAGTACTTC. Its translation: CSANGQGAYEQYF.

The V gene is TRBV9, the J gene TRBJ1-5, with TRBD1 identical over 7 bases. The V and J ends lost 7 bases and 6 bases, in that order; junction bases with no gene match: 4. The CDR3 spans 12 residues. The germline V gene encodes CDR1 SGDLS and CDR2 YYNGEE. The CDR3 loop is CASGGDSQPQHF. As DNA, the CDR3 is TGTGCCAGCGGCGGGGACAGTCAGCCCCAGCATTTT.

The sample holds a few counts of this clone. The genes are TRBV25-1 and TRBJ2-2; 10 bases fit TRBD1. CDR1 and CDR2 (germline): MGHDK, SYGVNS. With 5 bases clipped from V and 6 bases from J, the junction kept 6 bases outside the gene matches. The CDR3 extends over 15 amino acids. The CDR3 sequence: CASSFDRGRAGELFF. The CDR3 nucleotides are TGTGCCAGCAGTTTTGACAGGGGGCGAGCCGGGGAGCTGTTTTTT. Filled out from reference TRBV25-1 and TRBJ2-2, the complete variable domain reads EADIYQTPRYLVIGTGKKITLECSQTMGHDKMYWYQQDPGMELHLIHYSYGVNSTEKGDLSSESTVSRIRTEHFPLTLESARPSHTSQYLCASSFDRGRAGELFFGEGSRLTVL.